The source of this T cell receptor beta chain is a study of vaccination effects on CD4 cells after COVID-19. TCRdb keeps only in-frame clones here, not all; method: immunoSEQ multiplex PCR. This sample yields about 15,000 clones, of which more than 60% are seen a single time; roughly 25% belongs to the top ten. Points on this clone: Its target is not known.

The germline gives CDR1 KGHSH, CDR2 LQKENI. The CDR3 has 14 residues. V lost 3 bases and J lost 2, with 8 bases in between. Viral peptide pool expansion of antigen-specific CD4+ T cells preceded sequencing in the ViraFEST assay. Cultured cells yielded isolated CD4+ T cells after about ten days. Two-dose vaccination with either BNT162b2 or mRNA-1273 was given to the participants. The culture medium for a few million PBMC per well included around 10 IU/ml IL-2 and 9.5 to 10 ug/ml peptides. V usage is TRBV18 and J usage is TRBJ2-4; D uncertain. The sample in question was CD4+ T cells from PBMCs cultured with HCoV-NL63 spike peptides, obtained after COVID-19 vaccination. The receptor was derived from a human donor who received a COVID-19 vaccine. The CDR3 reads CASSPSLTKNIQYF. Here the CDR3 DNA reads TGTGCCAGCTCACCTTCCCTTACCAAAAACATTCAGTACTTC.